Listed here are 23 T cell receptor beta chains from one sample, sequenced in a study of blood T cell repertoires in COVID-19. Here immunoSEQ multiplex PCR was the method, and the copy in TCRdb shows in-frame clones only, minus some. The sample includes over 200,000 clones, 75% to 95% seen only once; the top ten take 2% to 3%. Source material: peripheral blood. These receptors were obtained from a person aged 18-30 years with COVID-19, enrolled during active disease.

V and J are TRBV2 and TRBJ1-5, with 8 bases identical to TRBD1. The CDR3 sequence is 17 residues long. Trimming removed 6 bases from V and 0 bases from J; junction bases left unmatched: 10. CDR1 and CDR2 from the germline V gene are SNHLY and FYNNEI. This chain's CDR3 is CASRAGTGLISNQPQHF. The CDR3 region has the DNA TGTGCCAGCAGGGCCGGGACAGGCTTAATTAGCAATCAGCCCCAGCATTTT.

The chain has TRBV6-5 and TRBJ1-1, with 7 bases aligning to TRBD1. CDR1 and CDR2 from the germline V gene are MNHEY and SVGAGI. With V trimmed by 6 bases and J by 4 bases, 5 bases remained unmatched. This CDR3 spans 13 amino acids. The CDR3 here is CASRQGWSTEAFF. CDR3 in DNA: TGTGCCAGCAGACAGGGGTGGAGCACTGAAGCTTTCTTT.

The V call is TRBV19, the J call TRBJ1-2; the match to TRBD1 covers 10 bases. Germline trimming cut 7 bases from V and 6 bases from J; bases unmatched to any gene: 5. There are 13 residues in the CDR3. Germline CDR1 and CDR2: LNHDA and SQIVND (reference sequence). CDR3 protein: CASNPTGGDGYTF. In DNA, the CDR3 is TGTGCCAGTAACCCGACAGGGGGCGATGGCTACACCTTC. The whole variable domain, filled in from reference TRBV19 and TRBJ1-2, reads DGGITQSPKYLFRKEGQNVTLSCEQNLNHDAMYWYRQDPGQGLRLIYYSQIVNDFQKGDIAEGYSVSREKKESFPLTVTSAQKNPTAFYLCASNPTGGDGYTFGSGTRLTVV.

The chain combines TRBV21-1 with TRBJ1-5. TRBV21-1 is reported as a pseudogene. CDR3 size: 12 residues. CDR3 nucleotide sequence: TGTGCCAGCACCCCGGGTGGTCGAACCCAGCATTTT. Residues: CASTPGGRTQHF.

The chain combines TRBV4-1 with TRBJ2-7; TRBD2 agrees at 7 bases. The V and J ends lost 0 bases and 7 bases, in that order; junction bases with no gene match: 6. The length of the CDR3 is 14 residues. CDR1 MGHRA and CDR2 YSYEKL come from the germline V gene. The CDR3 here is CASSQEVGGPEQYF. For the CDR3, the DNA is TGCGCCAGCAGCCAAGAGGTGGGAGGGCCTGAGCAGTACTTC.

The chain combines TRBV5-4 with TRBJ1-1; D not certain. This CDR3 contains 16 residues. Trimming cost V 1 base and J 0 bases, with 13 bases left between them. Germline V gene lookup returns CDR1 SGHNT and CDR2 YYREEE (reference sequence). The CDR3 here is CASSLSGGLMNTEAFF. The CDR3 region has the DNA TGTGCCAGCAGCTTGAGCGGCGGGCTTATGAACACTGAAGCTTTCTTT.

The chain employs TRBV19 and TRBJ2-1, with TRBD1 matching over 9 bases. Germline CDR1 reads LNHDA; CDR2 reads SQIVND (reference sequence). The length of the CDR3 is 12 residues. Trimming removed 7 bases from V and 5 bases from J; junction bases left unmatched: 0. CDR3 sequence (DNA): TGTGCCAGTAACAGGGGGCACAATGAGCAGTTCTTC. Its translation is CASNRGHNEQFF.

This clone showed up just once. For the CDR3, the DNA is TGTGCCAGTAGTCAGGGGGCGGTGAACACTGAAGCTTTCTTT. Translated: CASSQGAVNTEAFF. The gene calls are TRBV19 and TRBJ1-1; 8 bases fit TRBD1. CDR3 size: 14 residues. The germline V gene encodes CDR1 LNHDA and CDR2 SQIVND (reference sequence). V was pared by 5 bases and J by 0 bases, with 2 bases of the junction left unmatched.

The J gene is TRBJ1-6, the V gene TRBV14; no reliable D call. Germline V lookup: CDR1 SGHDN, CDR2 FVKESK. The germline V and J ends were trimmed by 3 bases and 7 bases, with 7 bases remaining between them. The CDR3 sequence is 13 residues long. The CDR3 coding sequence is TGTGCCAGCAGCCATTCGTTCAATTCACCCCTCCACTTT. Encoded protein: CASSHSFNSPLHF. Using reference TRBV14 and TRBJ1-6 for the parts outside the CDR3, the full variable domain is EAGVTQFPSHSVIEKGQTVTLRCDPISGHDNLYWYRRVMGKEIKFLLHFVKESKQDESGMPNNRFLAERTGGTYSTLKVQPAELEDSGVYFCASSHSFNSPLHFGNGTRLTVT.

The rearrangement links TRBV4-3 to TRBJ2-7; D remains unclear. Per germline, CDR1 LGHNA and CDR2 YSLEER. Trimming left V 0 bases short and J 5 bases short, with 5 bases between. The CDR3 extends over 12 amino acids. The CDR3 loop reads CASSQDRDEQYF. Here the CDR3 DNA reads TGCGCCAGCAGCCAAGATCGTGACGAGCAGTACTTC.

The rearrangement uses TRBV18 and TRBJ2-7, with D unresolved. Deletions cut 3 bases from V and 1 base from J, with 7 bases between. In germline, CDR1 is KGHSH, CDR2 LQKENI. There are 13 residues in the CDR3. CDR3 coding DNA: TGTGCCAGCTCACCGGGCCAATCCTACGAGCAGTACTTC. It is translated as CASSPGQSYEQYF. Full variable domain (rest looked up from reference TRBV18 and TRBJ2-7): NAGVMQNPRHLVRRRGQEARLRCSPMKGHSHVYWYRQLPEEGLKFMVYLQKENIIDESGMPKERFSAEFPKEGPSILRIQQVVRGDSAAYFCASSPGQSYEQYFGPGTRLTVT.

The rearrangement links TRBV28 to TRBJ2-7; 11 positions agree with TRBD2. The CDR3 is 15 residues long. The germline V gene encodes CDR1 MDHEN and CDR2 SYDVKM. Trimming at V came to 11 bases and at J to 4 bases, leaving 13 bases not matched to a gene. The CDR3 DNA sequence: TGTGCCGGACAGGGGTCGGGACTAGCGGATTACGAGCAGTACTTC. Encoded protein: CAGQGSGLADYEQYF.

The chain uses TRBV3-1 (or the pseudogene TRBV3-2) and TRBJ2-7; 8 nucleotides align to TRBD1. The CDR3 covers 17 residues. After removal of 4 bases from V and 4 bases from J, the junction contained 15 bases not matched to a gene. Germline V gene data show CDR1 as LGHDT and CDR2 as YNNKEL (reference sequence). DNA for the CDR3: TGTGCCAGCAGCCCCCAATCCCTACGACAGGGGAGGTACGAGCAGTACTTC. Translated, it gives CASSPQSLRQGRYEQYF.

The V gene is TRBV28, the J gene TRBJ2-2; the D gene is possibly TRBD1 (6 bases). This CDR3 has 15 residues. Trimming took 5 bases from V and 2 from J, leaving 12 bases between them. Per germline, CDR1 MDHEN and CDR2 SYDVKM. CDR3 sequence reads: CASSPRTVNTGELFF. Here the CDR3 DNA reads TGTGCCAGCAGTCCCCGGACAGTCAACACCGGGGAGCTGTTTTTT.

This sequence joins TRBV27 and TRBJ1-5; tentatively, D is TRBD1 (6 bases). Germline CDR1 MNHEY, CDR2 SMNVEV (reference sequence). The V and J ends lost 2 bases and 3 bases respectively, with 11 bases between them. The length of the CDR3 is 15 residues. In DNA form, the CDR3 reads TGTGCCAGCAGTTTACTCGGGGACAACAATCAGCCCCAGCATTTT. Translated, it gives CASSLLGDNNQPQHF.

The chain couples TRBV7-9 to TRBJ2-1; 8 nucleotides agree with TRBD2. Germline V lookup: CDR1 SEHNR, CDR2 FQNEAQ (reference sequence). This CDR3 comprises 15 residues. With 5 bases clipped from V and 15 bases from J, the junction kept 18 bases outside the gene matches. CDR3 protein: CASSQQELAAEGWFF. CDR3 sequence (DNA): TGTGCCAGCAGCCAGCAGGAACTAGCGGCAGAAGGGTGGTTCTTC.

The V call is TRBV29-1, the J call TRBJ2-3; TRBD1 might be the D (6 bases). This CDR3 spans 12 amino acids. The ends were cut back, 5 bases at V and 6 bases at J, with 12 bases in the middle. From germline, CDR1 is SQVTM and CDR2 ANQGSEA. This chain's CDR3 is CSVRQAEDTQYF. The DNA for the CDR3 is TGCAGCGTTAGACAGGCAGAGGATACGCAGTATTTT.

This chain links TRBV2 with TRBJ2-1, with 12 nucleotides matching TRBD2. V was clipped by 4 bases and J by 4 bases; unmatched bases: 2. CDR1 is SNHLY, CDR2 FYNNEI, per germline. The CDR3 sequence is 15 residues long. The CDR3 coding sequence is TGTGCCAGCAGTGCGACTAGCGGGAGATACAATGAGCAGTTCTTC. It is translated as CASSATSGRYNEQFF.

The chain recombines TRBV6-5 with TRBJ2-1; TRBD1 agrees at 10 bases. The CDR3 spans 14 residues. V dropped 8 bases and J dropped 4; count of bases not matched to a gene: 5. Per the germline V gene, CDR1 is MNHEY and CDR2 is SVGAGI. The CDR3 spells CASCRDRGYNEQFF. The CDR3 DNA reads as TGTGCCAGCTGCCGGGACAGGGGATACAATGAGCAGTTCTTC.

The sample holds one count of this clone. CDR3 in DNA: TGTGCCAGCAGCGGAGCTGGGACAGCTTGGTACTATGAGCAGTTCTTC. Its translation: CASSGAGTAWYYEQFF. This chain uses TRBV11-2 with TRBJ2-1, with 7 bases lining up with TRBD1. V lost 5 bases, J lost 8 bases, and 15 bases stayed unmatched. The CDR3 runs to 16 residues. Germline CDR1 and CDR2: SGHAT and FQNNGV.

V and J are TRBV4-3 and TRBJ1-6; no reliable D call. The CDR3 is made up of 14 amino acids. Trimming removed 5 bases from V and 6 bases from J, with 11 bases in between. Germline V CDR1 and CDR2: LGHNA, YSLEER. For the CDR3, the DNA is TGCGCCAGCAGCAATGGACTGATTAATTCACCCCTCCACTTT. This gives the protein CASSNGLINSPLHF.

This CDR3 is CASSPYGVRETQYF. The CDR3 DNA reads as TGTGCCAGCAGCCCTTACGGGGTTCGAGAGACCCAGTACTTC. V usage is TRBV7-2 and J usage is TRBJ2-5; D might be TRBD2 (5 bases). CDR3 length: 14 amino acids. CDR1 SGHTA and CDR2 FQGNSA come from the germline V gene. Trimming shortened V by 5 bases and J by 4 bases, and 14 bases separated the two germline ends.

The V call is TRBV7-9, the J call TRBJ1-5; 9 bases are a match to TRBD1. The germline V gene has CDR1 SEHNR and CDR2 FQNEAQ (reference sequence). This CDR3 is built from 17 residues. The J segment lost 1 base and the V segment lost 4 bases, leaving 8 bases of the junction unmatched. DNA for the CDR3: TGTGCCAGCAGCTCATCCCGGGACAGGGAGAGCAATCAGCCCCAGCATTTT. Protein sequence: CASSSSRDRESNQPQHF. The whole variable domain, remainder taken from reference TRBV7-9 and TRBJ1-5, is DTGVSQNPRHKITKRGQNVTFRCDPISEHNRLYWYRQTLGQGPEFLTYFQNEAQLEKSRLLSDRFSAERPKGSFSTLEIQRTEQGDSAMYLCASSSSRDRESNQPQHFGDGTRLSIL.